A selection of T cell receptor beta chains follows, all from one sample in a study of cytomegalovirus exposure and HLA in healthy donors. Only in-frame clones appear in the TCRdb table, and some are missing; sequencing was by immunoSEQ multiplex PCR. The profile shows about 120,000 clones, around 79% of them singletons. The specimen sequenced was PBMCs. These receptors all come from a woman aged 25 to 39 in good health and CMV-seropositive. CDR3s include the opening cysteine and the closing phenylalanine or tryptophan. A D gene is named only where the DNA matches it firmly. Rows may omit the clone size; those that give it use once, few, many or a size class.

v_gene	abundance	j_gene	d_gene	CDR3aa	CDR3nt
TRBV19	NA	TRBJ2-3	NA	CASSMIRGITDTQYF	TGTGCCAGTAGTATGATAAGGGGGATCACAGATACGCAGTATTTT
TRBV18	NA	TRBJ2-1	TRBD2	CASSPTSGGAYNEQFF	TGTGCCAGCTCACCGACTAGCGGGGGGGCTTACAATGAGCAGTTCTTC
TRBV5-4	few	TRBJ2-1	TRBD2	CASSPQTSGRGNEQFF	TGTGCCAGCAGCCCCCAGACTAGCGGGCGTGGCAATGAGCAGTTCTTC
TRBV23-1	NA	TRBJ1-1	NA	CASSQSVSRGVPEAFF	TGCGCCAGCAGTCAATCGGTTTCTCGGGGGGTCCCTGAAGCTTTCTTT
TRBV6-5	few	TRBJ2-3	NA	CASSVREGRSDTQYF	TGTGCCAGCAGCGTCCGGGAAGGGAGATCAGATACGCAGTATTTT
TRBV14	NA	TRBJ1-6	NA	CASSQEDSWTPLHF	TGTGCCAGCAGCCAAGAGGACAGCTGGACACCCCTCCACTTT
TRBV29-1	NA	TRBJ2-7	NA	CSVEDTGSSYEQYF	TGCAGCGTTGAAGACACCGGGAGCTCCTACGAGCAGTACTTC
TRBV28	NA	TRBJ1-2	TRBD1	CASIGTGGYGYTF	TGTGCCAGCATTGGCACAGGGGGATATGGCTACACCTTC
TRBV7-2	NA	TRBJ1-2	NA	CASSLLSYGYTF	TGTGCCAGCAGCTTACTATCCTATGGCTACACCTTC
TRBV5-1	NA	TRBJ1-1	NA	CASSLQGGLTNTEAFF	TGCGCCAGCAGCTTGCAGGGAGGGTTAACGAACACTGAAGCTTTCTTT
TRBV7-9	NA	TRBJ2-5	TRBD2	CASSNRLAGVETQYF	TGTGCCAGCAGCAACAGACTAGCGGGGGTGGAGACCCAGTACTTC
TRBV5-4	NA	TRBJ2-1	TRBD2	CASSLGGGGTPSYNEQFF	TGTGCCAGCAGCTTGGGGGGCGGGGGGACTCCCTCCTACAATGAGCAGTTCTTC
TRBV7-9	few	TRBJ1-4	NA	CASSLVGGGYEKLFF	TGTGCCAGCAGCTTAGTAGGGGGGGGTTATGAAAAACTGTTTTTT
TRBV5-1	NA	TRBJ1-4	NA	CASSLGFVPGNNEKLFF	TGCGCCAGCAGCTTGGGGTTCGTGCCGGGGAATAATGAAAAACTGTTTTTT
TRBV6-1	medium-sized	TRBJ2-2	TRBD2	CASSEALAATGELFF	TGTGCCAGCAGTGAAGCGCTAGCGGCCACCGGGGAGCTGTTTTTT
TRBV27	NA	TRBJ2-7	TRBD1	CASPPGTEEQYF	TGTGCCAGCCCTCCCGGGACAGAAGAGCAGTACTTC
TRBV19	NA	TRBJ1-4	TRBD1	CASRSWDRGEKLFF	TGTGCCAGTAGGAGTTGGGACAGAGGGGAAAAACTGTTTTTT
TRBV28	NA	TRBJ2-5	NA	CASSLRGGYQETQYF	TGTGCCAGCAGTTTAAGGGGGGGATATCAAGAGACCCAGTACTTC
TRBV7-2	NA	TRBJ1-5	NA	CASSLIGGAQPQHF	TGTGCCAGCAGCTTAATTGGGGGGGCTCAGCCCCAGCATTTT
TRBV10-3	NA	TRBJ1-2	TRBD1	CAIRRDSNYGYTF	TGTGCCATCAGACGGGACAGTAACTATGGCTACACCTTC
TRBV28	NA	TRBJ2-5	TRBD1	CASSLGVGQGGRGETQYF	TGTGCCAGCAGTTTGGGGGTCGGACAGGGCGGAAGAGGGGAGACCCAGTACTTC
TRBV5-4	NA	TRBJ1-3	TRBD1	CASSKTGQGNTIYF	TGTGCCAGCAGCAAAACGGGACAGGGAAACACCATATATTTT
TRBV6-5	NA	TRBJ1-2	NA	CASSYGGNGYTF	TGTGCCAGCAGTTATGGAGGGAATGGCTACACCTTC